This record looks at one T cell receptor beta chain sequence and its context. Its antigen is undetermined. Generated by immunoSEQ multiplex PCR, the TCRdb table keeps only in-frame clones and is missing some. The sample holds about 130,000 clones, more than 90% seen once. This entry is derived from a study of T cell responses to AZD1222 COVID-19 vaccine. General study findings and limits: At 160-218 and 743-854, vaccine-associated CD4 TCRs were dominant, and they spanned spike. At baseline, just a handful of AZD1222 recipients tested seropositive. Nearly half of spike-specific TCRs reportedly go after variant regions that carry no mutations. Donor demographics were predominantly white British with a female majority; clonal diversity may be underestimated.

CDR1 and CDR2 (germline): KGHSH, LQKENI. V dropped 1 base and J dropped 2; count of bases not matched to a gene: 8. This CDR3 spans 16 amino acids. V is TRBV18 and J is TRBJ2-7, with 7 bases fitting TRBD2. The source is an adult in good health. This specimen consisted of peripheral blood, obtained on day 0 of AZD1222 vaccination. The DNA of the CDR3 is TGTGCCAGCTCACCACAGGGAGGGGTCTCAACCTACGAGCAGTACTTC. Protein sequence: CASSPQGGVSTYEQYF.